This T cell receptor beta chain was documented in a study of beta chain features in type 1 diabetes. Background on the study: Age, gender and cell yields were similar between patients and healthy donors. Whole-study results and caveats: TCRB CDR3 length was moderately but significantly reduced in all four CD4+ subsets of Type 1 diabetes patients.

Every bit of the isolated RNA underwent reverse transcription, so sequencing read expressed TCRB transcripts. It was found that naive, central memory and regulatory T cell samples averaged about 3.4 million reads. Clones were read by immunoSEQ multiplex PCR, and TCRdb kept only the in-frame ones, dropping some. In the table there are around 340,000 clones, about a tenth of which are singletons. Of note for this clone: The antigen is undetermined.

The CDR3 covers 15 residues. With 2 bases removed from V and 3 bases from J, the gap between germline ends came to 12 bases. CDR1 is SGHRS, CDR2 YFSETQ, per germline. Donors underwent one heparinised blood draw, approximately 120 mL on average. Sequencing was performed on central memory CD4+ T cells from blood. The clonotype comes from a man aged 25-40 years with type 1 diabetes. The chain links TRBV5-1 to TRBJ1-5; D may be TRBD1 (5 bases). CDR3 sequence (DNA): TGCGCCAGCAGCTTATCCGGGACCTCCAATCAGCCCCAGCATTTT. As protein: CASSLSGTSNQPQHF.